This T cell receptor beta chain originates from a study of glioma-infiltrating T cells after dendritic cell vaccination. Overall study: Patients received autologous tumor lysate-pulsed dendritic cell vaccination between 2003 and 2012. Three intradermal dendritic cell vaccine injections were given every two weeks. General observations from the study: Complete blood and tumor specimen sets were limited to few patients.

The V gene's germline CDR1 is SGHTA and CDR2 FQGTGA. V was trimmed by 5 bases and J by 0 bases, leaving 13 bases between them. The CDR3 consists of 15 residues. Blood PBMC samples: pre-vaccination, two weeks post third vaccination, and at tumor progression. Assay: immunoSEQ multiplex PCR; the TCRdb copy retains only in-frame clones and omits some. The data hold 95,000 or so clones, with over 65% observed a single time. In the case of this clone: Its target is unknown.

Sample: blood, taken before dendritic cell vaccination. This TCR was sampled from a human donor with glioblastoma. The chain has TRBV7-3 and TRBJ2-5; D might be TRBD1 (6 bases). The CDR3 DNA sequence: TGTGCCAGCAGCAAACAGGGCCTCTACCAAGAGACCCAGTACTTC. Amino acids: CASSKQGLYQETQYF.